One sample yielded the 28 T cell receptor beta chains listed below, sequenced in a study of blood T cell repertoires in COVID-19. TCRdb keeps only in-frame clones here, not all; method: immunoSEQ multiplex PCR. Here the sample spans around 77,000 clones, 85% to 90% being singletons. The source material was peripheral blood. The receptors originated from a man of 80 years or more with acute or convalescent COVID-19.

V gene TRBV11-2 combines with J gene TRBJ2-5, with a tentative D call TRBD2 (6 bases). Germline CDR1 reads SGHAT; CDR2 reads FQNNGV. V was trimmed by 0 bases and J by 2 bases, leaving 10 bases between them. The CDR3 is 15 residues long. The CDR3 sequence is CASSLDIAEQETQYF. The DNA for the CDR3 is TGTGCCAGCAGCTTAGACATAGCGGAACAAGAGACCCAGTACTTC.

This clone ranks as medium-sized. This chain joins TRBV7-3 and TRBJ2-1; 7 bases are shared with TRBD1. From germline, CDR1 is SGHTA and CDR2 FQGTGA. V shed 4 bases and J 0 bases; nucleotides not matched to a gene: 6. This CDR3 is 16 amino acids long. CDR3 protein: CASSSPGQSSYNEQFF. The CDR3 DNA sequence: TGTGCCAGCAGCTCACCGGGACAGAGCTCCTACAATGAGCAGTTCTTC.

The genes are TRBV11-2 and TRBJ2-1; 11 positions agree with TRBD1. The CDR3 runs to 17 residues. Germline CDR1 SGHAT, CDR2 FQNNGV. Losses at the gene ends were 6 bases for V and 4 bases for J; bases not matched to a gene: 11. CDR3 amino acids: CASRPRPGQGVYNEQFF. The CDR3 DNA sequence: TGTGCCAGCAGACCACGCCCGGGACAGGGGGTGTACAATGAGCAGTTCTTC.

The CDR3 reads CASSGIRGRGLAGADTQYF. The CDR3 DNA reads TGTGCCAGCAGCGGCATCAGGGGGAGAGGGCTAGCGGGAGCAGATACGCAGTATTTT. This chain joins TRBV9 and TRBJ2-3, with TRBD2 matching over 10 bases. The CDR3 has 19 residues. V was clipped by 3 bases and J by 4 bases; unmatched bases: 17. Germline CDR1 and CDR2: SGDLS and YYNGEE.

This clone was seen more than once but under ten times. The chain carries TRBV21-1 and TRBJ2-6; the DNA was not used to check the table's D call, TRBD1. TRBV21-1 is designated a pseudogene. The CDR3 length is 19 residues. The CDR3 loop reads CASSKVDRGRKSGANVLTF. The CDR3, as DNA: TGTGCCAGCAGCAAAGTGGACAGGGGGCGAAAGTCTGGGGCCAACGTCCTGACTTTC.

The chain couples TRBV18 to TRBJ2-1; 9 bases fit TRBD2. This CDR3 spans 17 amino acids. V was pared by 6 bases and J by 5 bases, with 14 bases of the junction left unmatched. Germline CDR1 is KGHSH and CDR2 is LQKENI. In DNA form, the CDR3 reads TGTGCCAGCTCCCTAAGTCCGCCTAGCGGGGTGAACAATGAGCAGTTCTTC. Its translation: CASSLSPPSGVNNEQFF. The whole variable domain, remainder taken from reference TRBV18 and TRBJ2-1, is NAGVMQNPRHLVRRRGQEARLRCSPMKGHSHVYWYRQLPEEGLKFMVYLQKENIIDESGMPKERFSAEFPKEGPSILRIQQVVRGDSAAYFCASSLSPPSGVNNEQFFGPGTRLTVL.

The gene calls are TRBV9 and TRBJ2-1; 14 bases map to TRBD2. The length of the CDR3 is 15 residues. V lost 2 bases to trimming and J lost 10 bases; unmatched junction nucleotides: 5. The germline gives CDR1 SGDLS, CDR2 YYNGEE. The CDR3 nucleotides read TGTGCCAGCAGCGTTAGACTAGCGGGAGGGTCAGAGCAGTTCTTC. Its protein is CASSVRLAGGSEQFF. Filled out from reference TRBV9 and TRBJ2-1, the complete variable domain reads DSGVTQTPKHLITATGQRVTLRCSPRSGDLSVYWYQQSLDQGLQFLIQYYNGEERAKGNILERFSAQQFPDLHSELNLSSLELGDSALYFCASSVRLAGGSEQFFGPGTRLTVL.

V gene TRBV3-1 (or the pseudogene TRBV3-2) combines with J gene TRBJ1-6; D gene unclear. CDR3 length: 17 residues. Trimming shortened V by 4 bases and J by 6 bases, and 19 bases separated the two germline ends. Per germline, CDR1 LGHDT and CDR2 YNNKEL (reference sequence). CDR3 protein: CASSRGRSETLNSPLHF. The CDR3 nucleotides are TGTGCCAGCAGCCGAGGTCGCAGCGAAACGCTTAATTCACCCCTCCACTTT.

The chain is built from TRBV18 and TRBJ2-2; 9 bases are a match to TRBD1. Trimming took 6 bases from V and 0 from J; bases not matched to a gene: 8. Per germline, CDR1 KGHSH and CDR2 LQKENI. The CDR3 length is 17 residues. This CDR3 reads CASSPITGGANTGELFF. DNA for the CDR3: TGTGCCAGCTCCCCTATAACAGGGGGCGCGAACACCGGGGAGCTGTTTTTT.

This chain links TRBV2 with TRBJ2-5; D gene unclear. CDR1 and CDR2 from the germline V gene are SNHLY and FYNNEI. The CDR3 totals 13 residues. V lost 5 bases and J lost 5, with 12 bases in between. The CDR3 sequence: CASSTMERETQYF. The CDR3 DNA reads as TGTGCCAGCAGTACCATGGAGCGCGAGACCCAGTACTTC.

This clone was counted a single time. J is TRBJ1-3 and V is TRBV7-9, with unresolved D. V lost 3 bases to trimming and J lost 3 bases, with 6 bases between them. This CDR3 is built from 13 residues. CDR1 and CDR2 (germline): SEHNR, FQNEAQ (reference sequence). The CDR3 DNA sequence: TGTGCCAGCAGCTTCCCAAATGGAAACACCATATATTTT. Its translation: CASSFPNGNTIYF.

This clone has a single count. This chain links TRBV19 with TRBJ1-5, with 7 bases matching TRBD1. Germline V gene data show CDR1 as LNHDA and CDR2 as SQIVND (reference sequence). The CDR3 is 14 amino acids. V was clipped by 5 bases and J by 6 bases; unmatched bases: 7. The CDR3 loop reads CASSGQGGGQPQHF. The DNA of the CDR3 is TGTGCCAGTAGTGGGCAGGGGGGAGGTCAGCCCCAGCATTTT.

The V gene is TRBV18, the J gene TRBJ2-5, with TRBD2 identical over 8 bases. V lost 0 bases to trimming and J lost 7 bases; unmatched junction nucleotides: 10. CDR3 length: 16 amino acids. Germline CDR1 is KGHSH and CDR2 is LQKENI. The CDR3 bases are TGTGCCAGCTCACCACCTGGGGGGCACCTAGCGGGGACCCAGTACTTC. Its translation: CASSPPGGHLAGTQYF.

The chain links TRBV6-5 to TRBJ1-3; 7 bases match TRBD1. The CDR3 has 15 residues. Germline CDR1 is MNHEY and CDR2 is SVGAGI. Losses at the gene ends were 6 bases for V and 3 bases for J; bases not matched to a gene: 8. The chain's CDR3 is CASRQGVGIGNTIYF. CDR3 DNA: TGTGCCAGCAGGCAGGGGGTGGGCATTGGAAACACCATATATTTT.

In its sample, this clone was seen a few times. This CDR3 reads CASSPDQGAGNTIYF. Here the CDR3 DNA reads TGTGCCAGCTCACCTGATCAGGGGGCTGGAAACACCATATATTTT. This chain uses TRBV18 with TRBJ1-3; 7 bases align to TRBD1. The junction had 4 bases not matched to a gene; V was cut back by 3 bases and J by 2 bases. This CDR3 is built from 15 residues. Germline V gene sequence: CDR1 KGHSH, CDR2 LQKENI.

J is TRBJ1-5 and V is TRBV7-2, with D possibly matching TRBD1 (5 bases). V dropped 1 base and J dropped 6 bases, with 7 bases sitting between them. The CDR3 has 13 amino acids. From germline, CDR1 is SGHTA and CDR2 FQGNSA. Here the CDR3 reads CASSLGQSQPQHF. The CDR3 bases are TGTGCCAGCAGCTTAGGACAGTCTCAGCCCCAGCATTTT.

The rearrangement links TRBV6-1 to TRBJ1-5, with no clear D. V was clipped by 3 bases and J by 5 bases, with 8 bases between them. Germline CDR1 and CDR2: MNHNS and SASEGT. The CDR3 length is 13 residues. CDR3 nucleotides: TGTGCCAGCAGTGAGGCTCCATATCAGCCCCAGCATTTT. Encoded protein: CASSEAPYQPQHF.

V usage is TRBV11-2 and J usage is TRBJ2-1; D possibly corresponds to TRBD2 (6 bases). Germline V gene lookup returns CDR1 SGHAT and CDR2 FQNNGV. Trimming left V 1 base short and J 4 bases short, with 20 bases between. The CDR3 contains 18 residues. CDR3 protein: CASSLVYGGSLGYNEQFF. Here the CDR3 DNA reads TGTGCCAGCAGCTTAGTCTACGGGGGTAGCTTGGGGTACAATGAGCAGTTCTTC. The entire variable domain, with the rest obtained from reference TRBV11-2 and TRBJ2-1, is as follows: EAGVAQSPRYKIIEKRQSVAFWCNPISGHATLYWYQQILGQGPKLLIQFQNNGVVDDSQLPKDRFSAERLKGVDSTLKIQPAKLEDSAVYLCASSLVYGGSLGYNEQFFGPGTRLTVL.

This chain joins TRBV10-3 and TRBJ1-4; perhaps TRBD1 as D (5 bases). Trimming took 0 bases from V and 10 from J, leaving 12 bases between them. The germline V gene encodes CDR1 ENHRY and CDR2 SYGVKD. This CDR3 comprises 14 residues. The CDR3 reads CAISESTGEGKLFF. CDR3 nucleotide sequence: TGTGCCATCAGTGAGTCGACGGGGGAGGGAAAACTGTTTTTT.

V usage is TRBV9 and J usage is TRBJ2-2; 9 bases match TRBD1. CDR3 length equals 14 residues. Germline-derived CDR1 and CDR2 are SGDLS and YYNGEE. V gave up 6 bases and J gave up 5 bases; unmatched junction bases: 5. The DNA for the CDR3 is TGTGCCAGCACGGGACAGGGAAAGACCGGGGAGCTGTTTTTT. Translating it yields CASTGQGKTGELFF.

V and J are TRBV2 and TRBJ2-2; TRBD1 matches at 8 bases. After removal of 6 bases from V and 0 bases from J, the junction contained 3 bases not matched to a gene. Germline V CDR1 and CDR2: SNHLY, FYNNEI. The CDR3 has 15 amino acids. The CDR3 bases are TGTGCCAGCAGGAAGACAGGGGCGAACACCGGGGAGCTGTTTTTT. It yields the protein CASRKTGANTGELFF.

This clone was seen more than once but under ten times. V is TRBV27 and J is TRBJ1-6; 7 nucleotides agree with TRBD1. Germline-derived CDR1 and CDR2 are MNHEY and SMNVEV (reference sequence). Trimming at V came to 6 bases and at J to 9 bases, leaving 5 bases not matched to a gene. The CDR3 is 13 residues long. As DNA, the CDR3 is TGTGCCAGCAGCCATACAGGGGTTTCACCCCTCCACTTT. Amino acids: CASSHTGVSPLHF.

The chain has TRBV6-5 and TRBJ2-5, with 8 nucleotides matching TRBD1. Germline loops: CDR1 MNHEY, CDR2 SVGAGI. V was pared by 5 bases and J by 1 base, with 6 bases of the junction left unmatched. The CDR3 has 15 amino acids. CDR3 DNA: TGTGCCAGCAGTCATGACAGGGGCTTCCAAGAGACCCAGTACTTC. Translated: CASSHDRGFQETQYF.

The chain combines TRBV19 with TRBJ2-7; 12 bases align to TRBD1. The CDR3 spans 15 residues. Trimming removed 5 bases from V and 3 bases from J; junction bases left unmatched: 5. Germline V CDR1 and CDR2: LNHDA, SQIVND (reference sequence). Written as DNA, the CDR3 is TGTGCCAGTAGTGAGGGGACAGGGGGCATCTACGAGCAGTACTTC. Protein product: CASSEGTGGIYEQYF.

In DNA, the CDR3 is TGTGCCAGCAAGAGAGACACCAGCTCCTACGAGCAGTACTTC. It is translated as CASKRDTSSYEQYF. The rearrangement links TRBV6-5 to TRBJ2-7; D is uncertain. Between the trimmed V and J ends, which lost 7 bases and 0 bases, there was a span of 13 bases. The germline CDR1 and CDR2 sequences are MNHEY and SVGAGI. The CDR3 is 14 residues long.

The rearrangement uses TRBV24-1 and TRBJ2-2; 8 bases fit TRBD2. V lost 2 bases and J lost 0; bases outside the gene matches: 4. CDR1 KGHDR and CDR2 SFDVKD come from the germline V gene. The length of the CDR3 is 17 residues. CDR3 in DNA: TGTGCCACCAGTGATTGGAGGACTAGCACGAACACCGGGGAGCTGTTTTTT. It translates to CATSDWRTSTNTGELFF.

This clone was found once. The V call is TRBV5-1, the J call TRBJ2-1, with 9 bases matching TRBD2. The CDR3 runs to 16 residues. V dropped 5 bases and J dropped 4; count of bases not matched to a gene: 10. Per germline, CDR1 SGHRS and CDR2 YFSETQ. The CDR3 DNA follows: TGCGCCAGCAGTTCGCTTAGCGGGGGACCGTACAATGAGCAGTTCTTC. Encoded protein: CASSSLSGGPYNEQFF.

The genes are TRBV10-2 and TRBJ2-2; perhaps TRBD2 as D (6 bases). The CDR3 is 15 amino acids. Between the trimmed V and J ends, which lost 3 bases and 4 bases, there was a span of 12 bases. CDR1 WSHSY and CDR2 SAAADI come from the germline V gene. The CDR3 is CASSDPGLLTGELFF. CDR3 DNA: TGCGCCAGCAGTGATCCGGGACTCCTCACCGGGGAGCTGTTTTTT.